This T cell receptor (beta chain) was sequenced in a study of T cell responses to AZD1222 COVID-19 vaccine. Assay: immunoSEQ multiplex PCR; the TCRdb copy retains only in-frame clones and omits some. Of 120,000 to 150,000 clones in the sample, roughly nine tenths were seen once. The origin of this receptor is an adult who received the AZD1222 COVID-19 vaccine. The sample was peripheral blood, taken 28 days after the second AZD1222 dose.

CDR3 DNA sequence: TGTGCCAGTAGTATAGGGCCAGAAAGGAACACTGAAGCTTTCTTT. Its protein product is CASSIGPERNTEAFF. This chain connects TRBV19 to TRBJ1-1; the D is unclear. Germline V lookup: CDR1 LNHDA, CDR2 SQIVND (reference sequence). Trimming removed 1 base from V and 1 base from J, with 10 bases in between. This CDR3 region has 15 residues.